The clone carrying this TCR beta chain was recorded at least ten times. These data belong to a study of T cells after yellow fever vaccination. TCRdb re-analysed the 5' RACE reads in MiXCR, keeping a single row per CDR3 protein. Of about 26,000 distinct CDR3 sequences in the sample, 4.5% to 6% were seen once. The sequence was obtained from a young man who received the YFV17D yellow fever vaccine. Source: PBMCs, either bulk or a sorted T-cell subset (CD4+, CD8+, memory, or dextramer-sorted; not recorded which), taken 15 days after the yellow fever booster vaccination.

The CDR3: CASSLDGDRSYNEQFF. CDR3 DNA sequence: TGCGCCAGCAGCTTGGATGGAGACCGCTCCTACAATGAGCAGTTCTTC. This sequence joins TRBV5-1 and TRBJ2-1; D call uncertain. The germline CDR1 and CDR2 sequences are SGHRS and YFSETQ. Trimming left V 0 bases short and J 0 bases short, with 10 bases between. The CDR3 runs to 16 residues.